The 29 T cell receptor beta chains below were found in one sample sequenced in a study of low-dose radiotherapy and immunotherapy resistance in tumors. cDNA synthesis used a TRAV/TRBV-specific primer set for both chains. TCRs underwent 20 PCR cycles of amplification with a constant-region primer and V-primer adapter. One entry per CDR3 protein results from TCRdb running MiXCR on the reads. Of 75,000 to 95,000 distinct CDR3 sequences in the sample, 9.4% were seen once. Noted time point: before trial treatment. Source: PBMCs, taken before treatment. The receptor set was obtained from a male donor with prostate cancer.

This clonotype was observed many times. This CDR3 reads CAISPASSGRNNEQFF. The CDR3 DNA reads TGTGCCATCAGTCCCGCTTCTAGCGGGAGGAACAATGAGCAGTTCTTC. V is TRBV10-3 and J is TRBJ2-1, with 11 bases fitting TRBD2. Germline V gene lookup returns CDR1 ENHRY and CDR2 SYGVKD. V shed 5 bases, J shed 5 bases, and the junction held 8 bases outside the gene matches. The CDR3 is 16 amino acids.

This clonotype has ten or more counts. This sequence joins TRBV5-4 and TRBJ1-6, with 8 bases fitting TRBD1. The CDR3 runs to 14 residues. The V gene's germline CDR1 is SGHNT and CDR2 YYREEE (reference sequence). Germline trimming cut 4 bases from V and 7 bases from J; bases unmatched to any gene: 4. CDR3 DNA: TGTGCCAGCAGCCCGACAGGGGACAATTCACCCCTCCACTTT. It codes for CASSPTGDNSPLHF.

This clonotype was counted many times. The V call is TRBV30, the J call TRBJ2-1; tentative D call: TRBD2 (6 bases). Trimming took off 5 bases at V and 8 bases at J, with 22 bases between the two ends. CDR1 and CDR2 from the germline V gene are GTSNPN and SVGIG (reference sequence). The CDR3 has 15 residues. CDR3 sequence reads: CAWAQTSAVSDEQFF. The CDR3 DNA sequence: TGTGCCTGGGCCCAGACTAGTGCGGTTTCCGATGAGCAGTTCTTC.

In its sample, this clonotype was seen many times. Here the CDR3 DNA reads TGCAGCGTGGGGACTAGCTACTACGAGCAGTACTTC. It yields the protein CSVGTSYYEQYF. V and J are TRBV29-1 and TRBJ2-7; TRBD2 matches at 9 bases. The V gene end was trimmed by 6 bases and the J gene end by 3 bases; junction bases not matched to a gene: 3. This CDR3 comprises 12 residues. Germline loops: CDR1 SQVTM, CDR2 ANQGSEA.

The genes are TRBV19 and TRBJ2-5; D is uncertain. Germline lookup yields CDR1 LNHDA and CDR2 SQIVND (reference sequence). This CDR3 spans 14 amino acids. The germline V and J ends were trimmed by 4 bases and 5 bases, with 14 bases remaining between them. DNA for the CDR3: TGTGCCAGTAGTAGACGAATGGACCGGGAGACCCAGTACTTC. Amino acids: CASSRRMDRETQYF.

CDR3: CASSLAPGGHEQFF. The CDR3 DNA is TGTGCCAGCAGCTTAGCACCGGGGGGGCATGAGCAGTTCTTC. This chain joins TRBV7-6 and TRBJ2-1; TRBD2 matches at 8 bases. The junction had 3 bases not matched to a gene; V was cut back by 0 bases and J by 8 bases. CDR3 length: 14 amino acids. Germline V lookup: CDR1 SGHVS, CDR2 FNYEAQ.

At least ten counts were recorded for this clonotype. CDR3 residues: CASSGSGVGEQYF. CDR3 sequence (DNA): TGCGCCAGCAGCGGTTCAGGGGTCGGAGAGCAGTACTTC. The rearrangement links TRBV5-1 to TRBJ2-7; D is possibly TRBD1 (6 bases). The CDR3 spans 13 residues. Per germline, CDR1 SGHRS and CDR2 YFSETQ. The germline V and J ends were trimmed by 4 bases and 7 bases, with 15 bases remaining between them.

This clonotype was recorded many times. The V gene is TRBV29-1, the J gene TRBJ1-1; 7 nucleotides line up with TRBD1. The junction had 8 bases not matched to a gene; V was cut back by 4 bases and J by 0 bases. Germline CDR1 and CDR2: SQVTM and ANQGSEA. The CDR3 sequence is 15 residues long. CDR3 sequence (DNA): TGCAGCGTTGTGAGGACAGGAGCAATGAACACTGAAGCTTTCTTT. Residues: CSVVRTGAMNTEAFF.

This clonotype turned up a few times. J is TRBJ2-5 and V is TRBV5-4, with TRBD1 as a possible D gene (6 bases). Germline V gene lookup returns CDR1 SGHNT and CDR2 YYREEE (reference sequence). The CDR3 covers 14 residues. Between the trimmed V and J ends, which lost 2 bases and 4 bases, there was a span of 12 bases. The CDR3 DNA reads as TGTGCCAGCAGCTTACAGGGTCATCGAGAGACCCAGTACTTC. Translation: CASSLQGHRETQYF.

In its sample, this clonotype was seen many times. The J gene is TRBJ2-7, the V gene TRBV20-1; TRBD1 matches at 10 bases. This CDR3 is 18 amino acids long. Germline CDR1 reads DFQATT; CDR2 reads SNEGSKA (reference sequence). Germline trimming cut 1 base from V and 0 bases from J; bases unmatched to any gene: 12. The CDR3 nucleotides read TGCAGTGCTAGAGCTCAACATGCGGGACAGGGGATCTCCTACGAGCAGTACTTC. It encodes CSARAQHAGQGISYEQYF.

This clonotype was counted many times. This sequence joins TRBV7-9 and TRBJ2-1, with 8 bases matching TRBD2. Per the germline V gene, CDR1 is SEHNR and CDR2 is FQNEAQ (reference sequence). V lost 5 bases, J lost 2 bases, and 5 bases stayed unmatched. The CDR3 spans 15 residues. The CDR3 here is CASSAPGLAYNEQFF. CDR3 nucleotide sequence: TGTGCCAGCAGCGCCCCGGGACTAGCCTACAATGAGCAGTTCTTC.

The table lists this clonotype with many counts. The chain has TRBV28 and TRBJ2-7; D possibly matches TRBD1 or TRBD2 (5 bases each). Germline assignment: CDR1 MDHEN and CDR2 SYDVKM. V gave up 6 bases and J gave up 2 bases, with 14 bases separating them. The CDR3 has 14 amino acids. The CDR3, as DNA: TGTGCCAGCAGAATTTTGGGGGAAACCTACGAGCAGTACTTC. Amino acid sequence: CASRILGETYEQYF.

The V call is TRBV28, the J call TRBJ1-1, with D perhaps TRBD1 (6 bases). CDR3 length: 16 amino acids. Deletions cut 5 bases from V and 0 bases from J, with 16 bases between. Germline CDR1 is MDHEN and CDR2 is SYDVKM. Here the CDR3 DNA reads TGTGCCAGCAGTATCTCCCCTGGGACAATGAACACTGAAGCTTTCTTT. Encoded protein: CASSISPGTMNTEAFF.

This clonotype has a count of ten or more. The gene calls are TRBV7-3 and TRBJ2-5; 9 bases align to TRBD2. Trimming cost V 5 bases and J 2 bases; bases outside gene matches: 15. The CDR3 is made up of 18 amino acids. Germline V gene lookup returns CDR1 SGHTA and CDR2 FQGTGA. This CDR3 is CASSLSGGFLAGQETQYF. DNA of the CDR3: TGTGCCAGCAGCCTTTCCGGCGGCTTCCTAGCGGGACAAGAGACCCAGTACTTC.

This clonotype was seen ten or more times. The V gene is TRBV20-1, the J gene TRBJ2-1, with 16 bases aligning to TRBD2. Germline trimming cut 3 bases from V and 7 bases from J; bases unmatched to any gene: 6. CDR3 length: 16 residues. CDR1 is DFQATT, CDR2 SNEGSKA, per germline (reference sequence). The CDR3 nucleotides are TGCAGTGCTAGGGGGGCGGGACTAGCGGGAGGGAATGAGCAGTTCTTC. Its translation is CSARGAGLAGGNEQFF.

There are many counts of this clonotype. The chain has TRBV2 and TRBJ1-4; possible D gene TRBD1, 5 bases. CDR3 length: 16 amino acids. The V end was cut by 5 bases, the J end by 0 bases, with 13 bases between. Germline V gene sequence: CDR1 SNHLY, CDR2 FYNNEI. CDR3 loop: CASSRTIPATNEKLFF. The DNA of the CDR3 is TGTGCCAGCAGTCGGACAATCCCTGCAACTAATGAAAAACTGTTTTTT.

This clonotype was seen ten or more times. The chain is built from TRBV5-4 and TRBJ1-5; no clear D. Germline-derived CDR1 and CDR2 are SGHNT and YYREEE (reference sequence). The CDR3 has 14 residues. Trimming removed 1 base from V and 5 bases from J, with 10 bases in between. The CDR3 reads CASSLWSDDQPQHF. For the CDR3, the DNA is TGTGCCAGCAGCTTGTGGAGCGACGATCAGCCCCAGCATTTT.

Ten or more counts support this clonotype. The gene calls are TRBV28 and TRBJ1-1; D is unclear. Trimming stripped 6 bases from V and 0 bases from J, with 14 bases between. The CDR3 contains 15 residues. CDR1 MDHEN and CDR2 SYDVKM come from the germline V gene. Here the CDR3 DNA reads TGTGCCAGCAGCACTGGAGGTCTCATGAACACTGAAGCTTTCTTT. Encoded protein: CASSTGGLMNTEAFF.

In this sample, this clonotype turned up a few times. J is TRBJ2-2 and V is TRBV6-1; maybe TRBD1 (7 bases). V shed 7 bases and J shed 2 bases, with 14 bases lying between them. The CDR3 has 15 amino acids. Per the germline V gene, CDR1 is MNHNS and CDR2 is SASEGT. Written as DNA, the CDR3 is TGTGCCAGCAACGGGGGACAGAAAAACACCGGGGAGCTGTTTTTT. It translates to CASNGGQKNTGELFF.

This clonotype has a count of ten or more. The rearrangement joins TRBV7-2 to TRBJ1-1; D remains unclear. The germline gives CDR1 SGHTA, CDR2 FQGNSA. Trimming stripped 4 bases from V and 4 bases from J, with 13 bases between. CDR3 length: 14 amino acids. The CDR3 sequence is CASSSAPGTTEAFF. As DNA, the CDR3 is TGTGCCAGCAGCTCCGCTCCCGGCACCACTGAAGCTTTCTTT.

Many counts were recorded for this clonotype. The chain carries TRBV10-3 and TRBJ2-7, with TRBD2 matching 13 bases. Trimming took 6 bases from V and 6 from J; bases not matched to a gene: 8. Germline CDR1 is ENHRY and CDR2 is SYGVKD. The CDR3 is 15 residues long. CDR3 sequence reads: CAIRGLAGEGGEQYF. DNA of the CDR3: TGTGCCATCAGAGGACTAGCGGGAGAGGGAGGCGAGCAGTACTTC.

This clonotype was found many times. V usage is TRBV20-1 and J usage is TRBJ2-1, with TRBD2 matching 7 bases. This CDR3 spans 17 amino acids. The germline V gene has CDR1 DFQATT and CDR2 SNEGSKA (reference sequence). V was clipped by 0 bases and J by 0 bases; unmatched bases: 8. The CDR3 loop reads CSARDQLALPSYNEQFF. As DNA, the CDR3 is TGCAGTGCTAGAGATCAACTAGCGCTCCCCTCCTACAATGAGCAGTTCTTC.

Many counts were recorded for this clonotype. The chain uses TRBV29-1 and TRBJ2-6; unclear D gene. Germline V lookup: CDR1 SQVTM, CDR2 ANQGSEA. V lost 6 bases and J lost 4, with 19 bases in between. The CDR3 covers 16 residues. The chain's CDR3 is CSVGNLAARGANVLTF. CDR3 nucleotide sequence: TGCAGCGTGGGGAATCTGGCTGCGAGGGGGGCCAACGTCCTGACTTTC.

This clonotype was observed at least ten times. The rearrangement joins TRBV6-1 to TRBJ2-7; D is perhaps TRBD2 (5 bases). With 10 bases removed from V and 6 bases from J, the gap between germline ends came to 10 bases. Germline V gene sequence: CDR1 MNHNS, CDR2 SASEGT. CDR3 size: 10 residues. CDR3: CATDRGEQYF. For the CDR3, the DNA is TGTGCCACCGACCGGGGCGAGCAGTACTTC.

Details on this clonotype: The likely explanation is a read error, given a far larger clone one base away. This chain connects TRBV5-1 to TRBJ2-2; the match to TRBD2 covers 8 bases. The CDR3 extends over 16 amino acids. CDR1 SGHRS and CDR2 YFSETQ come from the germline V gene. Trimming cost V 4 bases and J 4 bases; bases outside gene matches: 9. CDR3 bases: TGCGCCAGCAGCCAAGACATCGGGAGGGCCACCGGGGAGCTGTTTTTT. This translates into CASSQDIGRATGELFF.

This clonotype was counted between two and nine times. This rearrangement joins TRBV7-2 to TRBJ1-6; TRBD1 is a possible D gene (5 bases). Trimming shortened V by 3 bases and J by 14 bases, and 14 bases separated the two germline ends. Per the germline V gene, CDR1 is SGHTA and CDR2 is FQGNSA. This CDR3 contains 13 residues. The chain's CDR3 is CASSLNVGGTLHF. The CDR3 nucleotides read TGTGCCAGCAGCTTGAACGTGGGGGGTACCCTCCACTTT.

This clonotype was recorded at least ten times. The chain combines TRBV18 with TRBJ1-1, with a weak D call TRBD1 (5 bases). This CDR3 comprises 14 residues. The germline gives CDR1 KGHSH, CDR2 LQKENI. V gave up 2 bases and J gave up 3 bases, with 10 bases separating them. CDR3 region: CASSPAQGHTEAFF. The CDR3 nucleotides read TGTGCCAGCTCACCAGCGCAGGGACACACTGAAGCTTTCTTT.

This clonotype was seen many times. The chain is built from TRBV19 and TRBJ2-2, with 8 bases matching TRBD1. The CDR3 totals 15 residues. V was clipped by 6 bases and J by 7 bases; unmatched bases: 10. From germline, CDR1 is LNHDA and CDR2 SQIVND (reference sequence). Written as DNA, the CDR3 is TGTGCCAGTAGCAGAGACAGGGGCAGGGTCGGGGAGCTGTTTTTT. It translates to CASSRDRGRVGELFF. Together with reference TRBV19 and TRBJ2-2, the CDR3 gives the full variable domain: DGGITQSPKYLFRKEGQNVTLSCEQNLNHDAMYWYRQDPGQGLRLIYYSQIVNDFQKGDIAEGYSVSREKKESFPLTVTSAQKNPTAFYLCASSRDRGRVGELFFGEGSRLTVL.

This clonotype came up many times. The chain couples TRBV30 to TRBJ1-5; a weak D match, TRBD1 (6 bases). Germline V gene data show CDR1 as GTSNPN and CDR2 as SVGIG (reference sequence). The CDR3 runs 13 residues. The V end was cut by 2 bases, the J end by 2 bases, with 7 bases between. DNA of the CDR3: TGTGCCTGGAGTTACAGGGGCAATCAGCCCCAGCATTTT. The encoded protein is CAWSYRGNQPQHF.